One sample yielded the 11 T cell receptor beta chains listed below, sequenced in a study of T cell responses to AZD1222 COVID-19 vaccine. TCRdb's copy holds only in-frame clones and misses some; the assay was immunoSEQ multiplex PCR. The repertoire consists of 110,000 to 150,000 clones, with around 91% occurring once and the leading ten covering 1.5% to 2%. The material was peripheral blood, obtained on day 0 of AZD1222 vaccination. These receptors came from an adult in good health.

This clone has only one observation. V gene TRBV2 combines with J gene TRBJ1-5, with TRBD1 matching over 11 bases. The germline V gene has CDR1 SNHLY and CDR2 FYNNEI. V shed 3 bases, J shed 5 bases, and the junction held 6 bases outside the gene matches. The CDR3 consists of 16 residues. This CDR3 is CASSDRGTGGDQPQHF. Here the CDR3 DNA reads TGTGCCAGCAGTGACCGCGGGACAGGGGGAGATCAGCCCCAGCATTTT.

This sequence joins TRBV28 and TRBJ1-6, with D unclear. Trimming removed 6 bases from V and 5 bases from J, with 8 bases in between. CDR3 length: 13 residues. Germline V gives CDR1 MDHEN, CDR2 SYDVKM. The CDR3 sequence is CASRRENNSPLHF. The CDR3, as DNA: TGTGCCAGCAGGCGGGAGAATAATTCACCCCTCCACTTT.

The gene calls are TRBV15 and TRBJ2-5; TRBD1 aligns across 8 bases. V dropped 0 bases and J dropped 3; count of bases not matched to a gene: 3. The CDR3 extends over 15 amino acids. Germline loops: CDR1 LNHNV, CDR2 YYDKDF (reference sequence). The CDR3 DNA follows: TGTGCCACCAGCAGAGAGGGGACAGGAGAAGAGACCCAGTACTTC. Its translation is CATSREGTGEETQYF.

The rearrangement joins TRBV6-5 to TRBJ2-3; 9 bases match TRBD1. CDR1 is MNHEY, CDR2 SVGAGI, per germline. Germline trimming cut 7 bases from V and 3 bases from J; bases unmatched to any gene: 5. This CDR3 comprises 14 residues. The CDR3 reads CASKLQGATDTQYF. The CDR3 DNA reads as TGTGCCAGCAAATTACAGGGGGCAACAGATACGCAGTATTTT.

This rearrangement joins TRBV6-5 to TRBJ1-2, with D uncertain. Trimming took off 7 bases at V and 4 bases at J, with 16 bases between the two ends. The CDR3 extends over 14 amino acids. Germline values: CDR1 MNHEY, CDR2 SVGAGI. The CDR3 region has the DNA TGTGCCAGCATGGGAGGTCCCACCGGCTATGGCTACACCTTC. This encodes CASMGGPTGYGYTF.

The CDR3 spells CASSQPGAYEQYF. The CDR3 DNA reads as TGTGCCAGCAGCCAGCCCGGTGCCTACGAGCAGTACTTC. V and J are TRBV6-5 and TRBJ2-7; D gene uncertain. V lost 6 bases, J lost 2 bases, and 11 bases lay in between. The CDR3 is made up of 13 amino acids. Germline CDR1 and CDR2: MNHEY and SVGAGI.

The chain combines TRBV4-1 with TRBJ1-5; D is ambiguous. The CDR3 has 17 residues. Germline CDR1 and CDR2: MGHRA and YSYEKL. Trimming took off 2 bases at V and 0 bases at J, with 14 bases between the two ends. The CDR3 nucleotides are TGCGCCAGCAGCCAACATCAAGGCGCGGATAGCAATCAGCCCCAGCATTTT. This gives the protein CASSQHQGADSNQPQHF.

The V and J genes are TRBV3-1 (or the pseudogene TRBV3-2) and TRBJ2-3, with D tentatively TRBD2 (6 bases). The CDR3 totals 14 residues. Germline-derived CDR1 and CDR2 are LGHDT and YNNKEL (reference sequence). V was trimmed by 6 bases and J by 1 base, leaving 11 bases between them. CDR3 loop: CASSRTTRTDTQYF. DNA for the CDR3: TGTGCCAGCAGTAGGACTACTCGCACAGATACGCAGTATTTT.

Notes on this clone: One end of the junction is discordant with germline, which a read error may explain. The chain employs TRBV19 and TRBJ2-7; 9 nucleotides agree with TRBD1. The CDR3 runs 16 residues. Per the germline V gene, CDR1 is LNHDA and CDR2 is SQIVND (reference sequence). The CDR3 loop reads CASSVDGQGQTYEQYF. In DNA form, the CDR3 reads TGTGCCAGTAGTGTAGACGGACAGGGGCAAACCTACGAGCAGTACTTC.

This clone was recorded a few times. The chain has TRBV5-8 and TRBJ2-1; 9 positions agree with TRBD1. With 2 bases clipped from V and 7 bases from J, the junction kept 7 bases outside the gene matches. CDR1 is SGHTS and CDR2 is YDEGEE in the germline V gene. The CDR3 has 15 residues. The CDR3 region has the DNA TGTGCCAGCAGCTTTATGGGACAGGGCCTAAATGAGCAGTTCTTC. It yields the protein CASSFMGQGLNEQFF. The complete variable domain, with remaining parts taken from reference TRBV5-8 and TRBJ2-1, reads EAGVTQSPTHLIKTRGQQATLRCSPISGHTSVYWYQQALGLGLQFLLWYDEGEERNRGNFPPRFSGRQFPNYSSELNVNALELEDSALYLCASSFMGQGLNEQFFGPGTRLTVL.

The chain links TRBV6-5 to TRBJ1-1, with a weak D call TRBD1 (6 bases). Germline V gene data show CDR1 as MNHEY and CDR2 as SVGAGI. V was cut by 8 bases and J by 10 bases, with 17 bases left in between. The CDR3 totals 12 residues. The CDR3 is CASGTTGRVAFF. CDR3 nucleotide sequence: TGTGCCAGCGGGACTACAGGGAGGGTAGCTTTCTTT.